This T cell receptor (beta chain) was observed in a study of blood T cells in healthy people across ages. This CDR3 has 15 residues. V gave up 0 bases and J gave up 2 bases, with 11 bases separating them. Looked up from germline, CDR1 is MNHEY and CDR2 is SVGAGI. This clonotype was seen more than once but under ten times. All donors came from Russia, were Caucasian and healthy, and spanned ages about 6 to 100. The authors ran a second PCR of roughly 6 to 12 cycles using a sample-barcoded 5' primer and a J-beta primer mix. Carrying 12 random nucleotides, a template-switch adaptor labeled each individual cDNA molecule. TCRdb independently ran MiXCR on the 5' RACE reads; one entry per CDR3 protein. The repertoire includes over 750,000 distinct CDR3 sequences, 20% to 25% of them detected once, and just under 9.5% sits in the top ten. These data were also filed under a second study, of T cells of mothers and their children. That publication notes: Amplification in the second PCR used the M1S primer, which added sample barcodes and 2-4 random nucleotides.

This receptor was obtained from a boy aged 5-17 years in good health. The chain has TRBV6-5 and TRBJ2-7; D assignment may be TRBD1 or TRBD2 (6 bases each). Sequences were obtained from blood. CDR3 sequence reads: CASSYSRGAPYEQYF. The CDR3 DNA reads TGTGCCAGCAGTTACTCAAGGGGGGCTCCCTACGAGCAGTACTTC.